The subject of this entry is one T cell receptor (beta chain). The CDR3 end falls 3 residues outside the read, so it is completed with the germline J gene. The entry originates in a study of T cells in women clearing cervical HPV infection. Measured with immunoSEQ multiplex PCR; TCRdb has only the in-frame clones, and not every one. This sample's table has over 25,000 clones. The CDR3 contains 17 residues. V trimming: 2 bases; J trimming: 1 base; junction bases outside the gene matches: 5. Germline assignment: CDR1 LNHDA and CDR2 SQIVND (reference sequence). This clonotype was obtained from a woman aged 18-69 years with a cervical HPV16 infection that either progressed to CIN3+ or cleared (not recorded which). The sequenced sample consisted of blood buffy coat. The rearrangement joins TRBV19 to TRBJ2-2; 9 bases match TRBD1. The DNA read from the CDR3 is TGTGCCAGTAGTATACTAAACAGGGGGCTGAACACCGGGGAG. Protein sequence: CASSILNRGLNTGE. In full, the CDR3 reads CASSILNRGLNTGELFF.